Described below is a single T cell receptor beta chain sequence and its context. These data belong to a study of blood T cell repertoires in COVID-19. Study summary: Researchers got acute and convalescent COVID-19 samples from the United States, Italy and Spain.

TCRdb's table, derived via immunoSEQ multiplex PCR, lists solely in-frame clones and lacks some. There are roughly 230,000 clones in the sample; over 85% occur only once, and 4% lies in the top ten. The study assigned cohorts using participant-reported clinical history. Specimen: PBMCs or T cells enriched from blood (not recorded which). This sequence was found in a young woman with acute COVID-19.

CDR3: CASSLNQGNGYTF. DNA of the CDR3: TGTGCCAGCAGCTTAAATCAGGGTAATGGCTACACCTTC. The genes are TRBV7-8 and TRBJ1-2; D perhaps matches TRBD1 (5 bases). Germline loops: CDR1 SGHVS, CDR2 FQNEAQ. The V end was cut by 2 bases, the J end by 6 bases, with 10 bases between. The CDR3 is made up of 13 amino acids.